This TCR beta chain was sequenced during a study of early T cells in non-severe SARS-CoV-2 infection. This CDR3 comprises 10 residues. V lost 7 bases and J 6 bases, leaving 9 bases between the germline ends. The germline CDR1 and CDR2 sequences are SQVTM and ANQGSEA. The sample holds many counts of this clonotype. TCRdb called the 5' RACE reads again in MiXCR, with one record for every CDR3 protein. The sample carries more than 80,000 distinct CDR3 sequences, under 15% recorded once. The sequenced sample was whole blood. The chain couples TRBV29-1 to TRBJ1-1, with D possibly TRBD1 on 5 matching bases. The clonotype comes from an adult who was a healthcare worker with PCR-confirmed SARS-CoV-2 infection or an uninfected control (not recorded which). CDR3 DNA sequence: TGCAGCGCCCGACAGTCTGAAGCTTTCTTT. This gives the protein CSARQSEAFF.